This T cell receptor (beta chain) was retrieved from a study of early T cells in non-severe SARS-CoV-2 infection. TCRdb re-called the 5' RACE reads through MiXCR, storing one row per CDR3 protein. Of about 76,000 distinct CDR3 sequences in the sample, 15% to 19% were seen once. This CDR3 is 15 amino acids long. Looked up from germline, CDR1 is SGHTA and CDR2 is FQGNSA. Unmatched junction bases numbered 3, after V lost 6 bases and J lost 2 bases. Sequenced input: whole blood. V usage is TRBV7-2 and J usage is TRBJ2-2, with 10 nucleotides matching TRBD2. The TCR sequence derives from an adult who was a healthcare worker with PCR-confirmed SARS-CoV-2 infection or an uninfected control (not recorded which). CDR3 in amino acids: CASRGLAVNTGELFF. CDR3 bases: TGTGCCAGCAGAGGACTAGCGGTTAACACCGGGGAGCTGTTTTTT. The variable domain in full, completed from reference TRBV7-2 and TRBJ2-2, reads GAGVSQSPSNKVTEKGKDVELRCDPISGHTALYWYRQSLGQGLEFLIYFQGNSAPDKSGLPSDRFSAERTGGSVSTLTIQRTQQEDSAVYLCASRGLAVNTGELFFGEGSRLTVL.